This T cell receptor (beta chain) stems from a study of CD8+ T cells in alopecia areata. General study findings and limits: Patients shared TCRs less clearly than mice did, possibly for HLA-related reasons.

Described treatment: oral pan-JAK inhibitor, 5-10 mg twice daily. After isolation, RNA underwent reverse transcription to generate cDNA as the sequencing template. Libraries were prepared by immunoSEQ multiplex PCR; TCRdb keeps only in-frame clonotypes and omits some of them. The table lists around 290,000 clones, about three fifths of them singletons, with around 1.8% in the top ten. With regard to this clone: The antigen is unknown.

The specimen was CD4+ T cells sorted from blood, collected at week 24, from a patient treated with tofacitinib. This receptor was identified in a human donor with alopecia areata.

The CDR3: CASSPDRGRSSYGYTF. The CDR3 bases are TGTGCCAGCAGCCCGGACAGGGGGCGATCCTCCTATGGCTACACCTTC. The J gene is TRBJ1-2, the V gene TRBV28; TRBD1 matches 11 bases. With V trimmed by 6 bases and J by 4 bases, 10 bases remained unmatched. CDR1 is MDHEN, CDR2 SYDVKM, per germline. The CDR3 covers 16 residues.